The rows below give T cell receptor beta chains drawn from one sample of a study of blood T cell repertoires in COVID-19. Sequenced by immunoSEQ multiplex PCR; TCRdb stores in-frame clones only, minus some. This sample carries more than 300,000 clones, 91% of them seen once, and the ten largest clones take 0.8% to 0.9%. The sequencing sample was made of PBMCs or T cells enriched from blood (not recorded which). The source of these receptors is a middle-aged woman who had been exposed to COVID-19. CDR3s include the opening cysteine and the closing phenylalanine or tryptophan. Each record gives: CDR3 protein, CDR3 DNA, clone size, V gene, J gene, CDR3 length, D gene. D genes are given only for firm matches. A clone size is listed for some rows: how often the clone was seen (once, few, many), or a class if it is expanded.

cdr3_aa: CASSLAGRGAQETQYF
cdr3_nt: TGTGCCAGCAGCTTAGCGGGGCGGGGAGCCCAAGAGACCCAGTACTTC
clone_size: NA
v_call: TRBV7-9
j_call: TRBJ2-5
cdr3_length: 16
d_call: NA

cdr3_aa: CASSMVGGARYEQYF
cdr3_nt: TGTGCCAGTAGTATGGTTGGCGGGGCTCGCTACGAGCAGTACTTC
clone_size: NA
v_call: TRBV19
j_call: TRBJ2-7
cdr3_length: 15
d_call: NA

cdr3_aa: CASSVRTGLYNSPLHF
cdr3_nt: TGTGCCAGCAGTGTTCGGACAGGACTCTATAATTCACCCCTCCACTTT
clone_size: NA
v_call: TRBV2
j_call: TRBJ1-6
cdr3_length: 16
d_call: TRBD1

cdr3_aa: CASTADTMTTFNEQFF
cdr3_nt: TGTGCCAGTACCGCGGATACTATGACTACCTTCAATGAGCAGTTCTTC
clone_size: NA
v_call: TRBV19
j_call: TRBJ2-1
cdr3_length: 16
d_call: NA

cdr3_aa: CASSEALLLSATNEKLFF
cdr3_nt: TGTGCCAGCAGTGAAGCGCTTCTGTTGAGTGCAACTAATGAAAAACTGTTTTTT
clone_size: NA
v_call: TRBV6-1
j_call: TRBJ1-4
cdr3_length: 18
d_call: NA

cdr3_aa: CAWRGQSVGSTEAFF
cdr3_nt: TGTGCCTGGAGGGGTCAATCTGTGGGGAGCACTGAAGCTTTCTTT
clone_size: NA
v_call: TRBV30
j_call: TRBJ1-1
cdr3_length: 15
d_call: NA

cdr3_aa: CASSFSGQGVDTEAFF
cdr3_nt: TGCGCCAGCAGCTTTTCGGGACAGGGGGTTGACACTGAAGCTTTCTTT
clone_size: NA
v_call: TRBV5-1
j_call: TRBJ1-1
cdr3_length: 16
d_call: TRBD1

cdr3_aa: CASSVTGGTYEQYF
cdr3_nt: TGTGCCAGCAGCGTTACAGGGGGAACCTACGAGCAGTACTTC
clone_size: NA
v_call: TRBV9
j_call: TRBJ2-7
cdr3_length: 14
d_call: TRBD1

cdr3_aa: CATSDPGTPPFNEQFF
cdr3_nt: TGTGCCACCAGTGATCCCGGGACTCCACCCTTCAATGAGCAGTTCTTC
clone_size: NA
v_call: TRBV24-1
j_call: TRBJ2-1
cdr3_length: 16
d_call: NA

cdr3_aa: CASRPGLEEKLFF
cdr3_nt: TGTGCCAGCAGGCCCGGACTGGAGGAAAAACTGTTTTTT
clone_size: NA
v_call: TRBV2
j_call: TRBJ1-4
cdr3_length: 13
d_call: NA

cdr3_aa: CASSPPSSYEQYF
cdr3_nt: TGTGCCAGCTCACCACCGAGCTCCTACGAGCAGTACTTC
clone_size: few
v_call: TRBV18
j_call: TRBJ2-7
cdr3_length: 13
d_call: NA

cdr3_aa: CASSLFLPGQGVAGELFF
cdr3_nt: TGTGCCAGCAGTCTCTTCCTTCCGGGACAGGGGGTTGCCGGGGAGCTGTTTTTT
clone_size: NA
v_call: TRBV27
j_call: TRBJ2-2
cdr3_length: 18
d_call: TRBD1